The clone carrying this T cell receptor beta chain came up once. No antigen is known for it. The data originate from a study of vaccination and CD4 T cells after COVID-19. Study background: Stimulation used overlapping spike peptides from SARS-CoV-2, HCoV-NL63, HCoV-OC43 and HCoV-229E.

Time point denoted: late sampling 161 to 241 days after vaccination in a few convalescent patients. Treatment described: approximately nine-day PBMC culture with coronavirus spike peptide pools or control peptides (ViraFEST assay). By negative selection, CD4+ T cells were isolated once culture had run for approximately 9 days. With the Oncomine TCR Beta short-read assay, DNA from cultured CD4+ T cells was sequenced. TCRdb re-analysed the PCR reads in MiXCR, keeping a single row per CDR3 protein. Of 20,000 to 25,000 distinct CDR3 sequences in the sample, 45% to 55% are singletons; the top ten hold about 13%. The study, taken as a whole, reports: SARS-CoV-2-reactive clonotypes rose nonsignificantly, with the median going from around 20 to 38. Spike mono-reactivity was the property of 304 of 307 vaccine-specific clones in convalescent patients.

Germline CDR1 reads LNHDA; CDR2 reads SQIVND (reference sequence). V gave up 3 bases and J gave up 5 bases, with 11 bases separating them. This CDR3 spans 13 amino acids. The chain joins TRBV19 to TRBJ2-7; D call uncertain. The sequence came from a human donor who had recovered from COVID-19. Sequenced here: CD4+ T cells from blood, cultured in vitro, sampled about 7 months after SARS-CoV-2 vaccination. The CDR3 protein is CASSMADRDEQYF. In DNA, the CDR3 is TGTGCCAGTAGTATGGCCGACCGGGACGAGCAGTACTTC.